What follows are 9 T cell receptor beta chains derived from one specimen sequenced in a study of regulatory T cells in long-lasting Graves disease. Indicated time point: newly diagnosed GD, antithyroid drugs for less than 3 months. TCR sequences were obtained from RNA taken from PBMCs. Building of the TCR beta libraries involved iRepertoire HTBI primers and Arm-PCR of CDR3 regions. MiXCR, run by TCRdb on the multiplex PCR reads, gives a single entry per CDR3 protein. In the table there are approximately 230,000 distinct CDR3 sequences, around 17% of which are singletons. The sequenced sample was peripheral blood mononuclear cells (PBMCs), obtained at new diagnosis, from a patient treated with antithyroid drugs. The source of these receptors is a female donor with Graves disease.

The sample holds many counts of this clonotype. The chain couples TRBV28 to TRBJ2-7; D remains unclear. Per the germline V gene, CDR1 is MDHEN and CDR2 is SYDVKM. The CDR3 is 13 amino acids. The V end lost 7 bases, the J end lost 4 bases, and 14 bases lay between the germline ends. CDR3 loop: CASTFNIGYEQYF. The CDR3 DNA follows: TGTGCCAGCACCTTTAATATTGGTTACGAGCAGTACTTC. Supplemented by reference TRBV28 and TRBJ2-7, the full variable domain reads DVKVTQSSRYLVKRTGEKVFLECVQDMDHENMFWYRQDPGLGLRLIYFSYDVKMKEKGDIPEGYSVSREKKERFSLILESASTNQTSMYLCASTFNIGYEQYFGPGTRLTVT.

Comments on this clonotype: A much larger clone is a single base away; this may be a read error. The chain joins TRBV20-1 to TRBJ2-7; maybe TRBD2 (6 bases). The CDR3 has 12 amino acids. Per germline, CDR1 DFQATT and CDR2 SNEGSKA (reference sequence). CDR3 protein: CSAPTTSYDQYF. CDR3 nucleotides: TGCAGTGCCCCAACAACTAGCTACGATCAGTACTTC.

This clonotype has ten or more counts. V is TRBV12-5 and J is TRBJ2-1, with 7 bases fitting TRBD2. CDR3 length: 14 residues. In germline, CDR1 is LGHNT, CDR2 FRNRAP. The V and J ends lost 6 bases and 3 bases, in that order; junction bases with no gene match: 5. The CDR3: CASGPERGYNEQFF. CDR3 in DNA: TGTGCTAGTGGACCTGAGCGGGGCTACAATGAGCAGTTCTTC.

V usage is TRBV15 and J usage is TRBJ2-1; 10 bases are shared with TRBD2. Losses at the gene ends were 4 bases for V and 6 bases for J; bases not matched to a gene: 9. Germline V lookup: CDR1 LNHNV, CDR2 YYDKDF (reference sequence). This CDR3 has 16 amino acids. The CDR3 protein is CATSTLQREGLNEQFF. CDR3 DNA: TGTGCCACCAGCACCTTACAGCGGGAGGGCCTCAATGAGCAGTTCTTC.

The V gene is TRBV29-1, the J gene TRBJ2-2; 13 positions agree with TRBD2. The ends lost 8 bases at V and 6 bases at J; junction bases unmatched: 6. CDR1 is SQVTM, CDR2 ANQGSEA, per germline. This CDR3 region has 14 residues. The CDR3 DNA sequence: TGCAGCCTCGGACTAGCGGGAGAGGCCGGGGAGCTGTTTTTT. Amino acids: CSLGLAGEAGELFF.

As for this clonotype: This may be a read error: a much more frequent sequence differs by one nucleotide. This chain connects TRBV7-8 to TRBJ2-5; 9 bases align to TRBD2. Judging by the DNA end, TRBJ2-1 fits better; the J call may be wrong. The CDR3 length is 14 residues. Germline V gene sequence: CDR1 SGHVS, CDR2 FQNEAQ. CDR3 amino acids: CASSRGRALGEQFF. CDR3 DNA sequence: TGTGCCAGCAGCCGCGGGAGGGCTCTGGGTGAGCAGTTCTTC.

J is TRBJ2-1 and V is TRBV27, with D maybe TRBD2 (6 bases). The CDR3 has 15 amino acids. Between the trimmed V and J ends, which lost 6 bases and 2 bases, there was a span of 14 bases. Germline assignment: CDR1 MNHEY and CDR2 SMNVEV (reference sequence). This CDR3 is CASREGSHAYNEQFF. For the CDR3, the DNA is TGTGCCAGCAGGGAGGGGTCCCACGCCTACAATGAGCAGTTCTTC.

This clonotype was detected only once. In DNA, the CDR3 is TGTGCCATCAGATCCCTTAGCGGGAGGGCCACGGGGGCAGATACGCAGTATTTT. This encodes CAIRSLSGRATGADTQYF. The V gene is TRBV10-3, the J gene TRBJ2-3; 11 bases agree with TRBD2. J gave up 4 bases and V 6 bases, and 15 bases lay outside the gene matches. Germline V gene sequence: CDR1 ENHRY, CDR2 SYGVKD. The CDR3 has 18 amino acids.

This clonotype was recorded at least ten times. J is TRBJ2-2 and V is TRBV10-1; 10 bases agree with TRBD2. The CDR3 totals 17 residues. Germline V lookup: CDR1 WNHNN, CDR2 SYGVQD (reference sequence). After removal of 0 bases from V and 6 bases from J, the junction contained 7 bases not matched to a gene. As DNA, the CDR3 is TGCGCCAGCAGTGAGTCGATCGCTAGCGGGAGACCCGGGGAGCTGTTTTTT. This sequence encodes CASSESIASGRPGELFF.